This T cell receptor beta chain is drawn from a study of shared clonotypes between healthy human individuals. General study findings and limits: The study drew on few donors, limiting represented genetic and exposure-history diversity.

The CDR3 is made up of 13 amino acids. V was pared by 2 bases and J by 7 bases, with 12 bases between. Germline CDR1 is SGDLS and CDR2 is YYNGEE. A remark on this clone: Its antigen remains unidentified.

The method was immunoSEQ multiplex PCR; TCRdb's version includes in-frame clones alone and lacks a portion of them. The sample consists of over a million clones, around 97% of them appearing once. The receptor's source is a man aged 30 to 45 in good health. The chain has TRBV9 and TRBJ1-1; D is ambiguous. The sequenced sample consisted of naive CD4+ T cells sorted from blood. Noted subset: CD45RA+ positively selected. CDR3 amino acids: CASSVEPSGEAFF. Written as DNA, the CDR3 is TGTGCCAGCAGCGTTGAACCCTCCGGTGAAGCTTTCTTT.